These T cell receptor beta chains were read from a single sample in a study of OX40 agonist ivuxolimab in advanced cancers. Produced via immunoSEQ multiplex PCR; TCRdb's table is partial and in-frame only. This sample has 40,000 to 50,000 clones, with roughly nine tenths found just once. Sequencing was performed on CD4+ or CD8+ T cells sorted from blood, taken in a trial of the OX40 agonist ivuxolimab. All receptors derive from an adult with an advanced solid tumor such as melanoma, head and neck, liver or kidney cancer. Each CDR3 is given with its conserved first and last residue. Only part of the rows carry a size: once, few, many, or a class if the clone is expanded.

clone_size: few
v_call: TRBV5-4
j_call: TRBJ1-3
cdr3_aa: CASRLDSNTIYF

clone_size: -
v_call: TRBV7-6
j_call: TRBJ2-5
cdr3_aa: CASSLWVGETQYF

clone_size: -
v_call: TRBV2
j_call: TRBJ1-1
cdr3_aa: CAIGTGEAEAFF

clone_size: -
v_call: TRBV27
j_call: TRBJ2-7
cdr3_aa: CASSFREGSEQYF

clone_size: -
v_call: TRBV11-2
j_call: TRBJ2-6
cdr3_aa: CASSLGRSTGANVLTF

clone_size: -
v_call: TRBV7-3
j_call: TRBJ2-2
cdr3_aa: CASSLFPHPNTGELFF

clone_size: -
v_call: TRBV7-2
j_call: TRBJ1-1
cdr3_aa: CASSPYKARDTEAFF

clone_size: -
v_call: TRBV7-2
j_call: TRBJ2-3
cdr3_aa: CASSSYTDTQYF

clone_size: -
v_call: TRBV4-1
j_call: TRBJ2-7
cdr3_aa: CASSQWGIPYEQYF

clone_size: -
v_call: TRBV19
j_call: TRBJ1-1
cdr3_aa: CASSLPGQGRNEAFF

clone_size: -
v_call: TRBV9
j_call: TRBJ1-1
cdr3_aa: CASSPGGGSGNTEAFF

clone_size: once
v_call: TRBV19
j_call: TRBJ1-1
cdr3_aa: CASSQQTGADFTEAFF

clone_size: -
v_call: TRBV18
j_call: TRBJ2-4
cdr3_aa: CASSPGGRGNIQYF

clone_size: -
v_call: TRBV4-3
j_call: TRBJ2-2
cdr3_aa: CASSQGPTAGELFF

clone_size: once
v_call: TRBV11-3
j_call: TRBJ2-7
cdr3_aa: CASGGTGYYEQYF

clone_size: once
v_call: TRBV19
j_call: TRBJ2-3
cdr3_aa: CAMTSGGRNTDTQYF

clone_size: -
v_call: TRBV9
j_call: TRBJ2-1
cdr3_aa: CASSVDGEQFF

clone_size: -
v_call: TRBV6-6
j_call: TRBJ1-6
cdr3_aa: CASRSGTDNSPLHF

clone_size: -
v_call: TRBV9
j_call: TRBJ1-1
cdr3_aa: CASSVGGDTEAFF

clone_size: -
v_call: TRBV30
j_call: TRBJ1-5
cdr3_aa: CAWSRQGDQPQHF

clone_size: -
v_call: TRBV4-2
j_call: TRBJ2-2
cdr3_aa: CASGQGANTGELFF

clone_size: -
v_call: TRBV29-1
j_call: TRBJ2-7
cdr3_aa: CSVVGSYEQYF

clone_size: once
v_call: TRBV18
j_call: TRBJ1-2
cdr3_aa: CASSPPIQGVRFNGYTF

clone_size: -
v_call: TRBV11-2
j_call: TRBJ2-1
cdr3_aa: CASSLAQRGFNEQFF

clone_size: -
v_call: TRBV7-4
j_call: TRBJ2-7
cdr3_aa: CASSFGTEYEQYF

clone_size: -
v_call: TRBV30
j_call: TRBJ2-2
cdr3_aa: CAWSVWATGELFF

clone_size: -
v_call: TRBV7-9
j_call: TRBJ2-1
cdr3_aa: CASRAGGSYNEQFF

clone_size: -
v_call: TRBV4-3
j_call: TRBJ1-4
cdr3_aa: CASSQVRAEKLFF

clone_size: -
v_call: TRBV7-7
j_call: TRBJ2-1
cdr3_aa: CASSSGQENEQFF

clone_size: -
v_call: TRBV6-1
j_call: TRBJ2-3
cdr3_aa: CASTSGGGADTQYF

clone_size: -
v_call: TRBV6-5
j_call: TRBJ2-7
cdr3_aa: CASLRDRDLYEQYF

clone_size: -
v_call: TRBV5-4
j_call: TRBJ1-1
cdr3_aa: CASSSTPSDWAFF

clone_size: -
v_call: TRBV7-3
j_call: TRBJ2-1
cdr3_aa: CASSDGTVVSSYNEQFF

clone_size: -
v_call: TRBV28
j_call: TRBJ1-3
cdr3_aa: CASSIQWTATGNTIYF

clone_size: -
v_call: TRBV7-3
j_call: TRBJ2-1
cdr3_aa: CASSLQAGYNEQFF

clone_size: -
v_call: TRBV6-1
j_call: TRBJ1-1
cdr3_aa: CASSARDRGREGTEAFF

clone_size: -
v_call: TRBV9
j_call: TRBJ2-5
cdr3_aa: CASSVDGRGPGTQYF

clone_size: -
v_call: TRBV11-3
j_call: TRBJ2-2
cdr3_aa: CASSEGGTGELFF

clone_size: -
v_call: TRBV6-4
j_call: TRBJ2-3
cdr3_aa: CASSGLAGGRTDTQYF

clone_size: many
v_call: TRBV2
j_call: TRBJ2-5
cdr3_aa: CASSESLAGQETQYF

clone_size: -
v_call: TRBV5-5
j_call: TRBJ2-1
cdr3_aa: CASAGSSYNEQFF

clone_size: -
v_call: TRBV6-1
j_call: TRBJ2-6
cdr3_aa: CASSGQGAGGANVLTF

clone_size: -
v_call: TRBV28
j_call: TRBJ1-3
cdr3_aa: CASSLIFGGQGVGNTIYF

clone_size: -
v_call: TRBV6-5
j_call: TRBJ2-7
cdr3_aa: CASSYSGQLAYEQYF

clone_size: -
v_call: TRBV5-1
j_call: TRBJ1-4
cdr3_aa: CASSGSQGANEKLFF